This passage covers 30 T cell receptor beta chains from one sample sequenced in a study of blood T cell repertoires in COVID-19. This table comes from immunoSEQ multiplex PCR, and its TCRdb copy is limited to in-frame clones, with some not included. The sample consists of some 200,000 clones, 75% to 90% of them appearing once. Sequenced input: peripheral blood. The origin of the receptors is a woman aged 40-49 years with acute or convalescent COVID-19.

The CDR3 DNA sequence: TGTGCCAGCAGCCCCGGGACAGGGGACACTGAAGCTTTCTTT. Its translation: CASSPGTGDTEAFF. The chain links TRBV9 to TRBJ1-1; 10 bases are a match to TRBD1. CDR3 length equals 14 residues. Germline V CDR1 and CDR2: SGDLS, YYNGEE. After removal of 4 bases from V and 3 bases from J, the junction contained 3 bases not matched to a gene.

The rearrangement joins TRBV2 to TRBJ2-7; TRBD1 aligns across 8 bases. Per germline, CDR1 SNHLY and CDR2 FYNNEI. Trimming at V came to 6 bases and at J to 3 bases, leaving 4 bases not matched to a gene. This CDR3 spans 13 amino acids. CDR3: CASRAGGFYEQYV. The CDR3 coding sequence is TGTGCCAGCAGGGCAGGGGGCTTCTACGAGCAGTACGTC.

The CDR3: CASSLDTAGPRGEQYV. The CDR3 DNA reads TGTGCCAGCAGCTTGGATACGGCGGGGCCACGGGGCGAGCAGTACGTC. J is TRBJ2-7 and V is TRBV5-6, with D perhaps TRBD2 (6 bases). V was cut by 0 bases and J by 6 bases, with 19 bases left in between. Germline V gives CDR1 SGHDT, CDR2 YYEEEE. This CDR3 contains 16 residues.

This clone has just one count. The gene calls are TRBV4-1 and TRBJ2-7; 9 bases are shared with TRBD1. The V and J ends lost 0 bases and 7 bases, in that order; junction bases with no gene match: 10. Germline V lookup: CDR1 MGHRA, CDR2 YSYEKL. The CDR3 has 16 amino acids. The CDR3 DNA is TGCGCCAGCAGCCAAGATCACGGACAGGGGACAGGTGAGCAGTACGTC. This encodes CASSQDHGQGTGEQYV.

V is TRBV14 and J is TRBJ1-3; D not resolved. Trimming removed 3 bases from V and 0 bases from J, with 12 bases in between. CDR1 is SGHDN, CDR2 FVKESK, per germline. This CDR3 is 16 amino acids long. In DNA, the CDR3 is TGTGCCAGCAGCCAGGGTCTGGGCCTCTCTGGAAACACCATATATTTT. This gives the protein CASSQGLGLSGNTIYF.

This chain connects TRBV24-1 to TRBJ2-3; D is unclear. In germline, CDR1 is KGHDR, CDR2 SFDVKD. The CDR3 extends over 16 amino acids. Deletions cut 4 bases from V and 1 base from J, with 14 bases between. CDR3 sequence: CATSDSSSTGTDTQYF. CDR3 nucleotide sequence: TGTGCCACCAGTGACTCGAGCTCTACGGGCACAGATACGCAGTATTTT.

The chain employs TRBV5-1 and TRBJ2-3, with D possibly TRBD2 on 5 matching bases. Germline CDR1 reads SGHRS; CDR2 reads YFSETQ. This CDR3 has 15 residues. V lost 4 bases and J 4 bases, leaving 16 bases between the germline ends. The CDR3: CASSPPREYADTQYF. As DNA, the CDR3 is TGCGCCAGCAGCCCCCCAAGGGAGTACGCAGATACGCAGTATTTT.

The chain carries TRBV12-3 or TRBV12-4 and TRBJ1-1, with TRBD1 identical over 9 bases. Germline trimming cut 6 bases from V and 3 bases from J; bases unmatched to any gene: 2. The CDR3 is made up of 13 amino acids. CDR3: CASRRTGDTEAFF. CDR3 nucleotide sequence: TGTGCCAGCAGACGGACAGGGGACACTGAAGCTTTCTTT.

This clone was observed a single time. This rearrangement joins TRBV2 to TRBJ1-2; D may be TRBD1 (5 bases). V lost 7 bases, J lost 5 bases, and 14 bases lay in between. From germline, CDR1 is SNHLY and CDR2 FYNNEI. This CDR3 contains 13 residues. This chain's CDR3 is CASNPGLSYGYTF. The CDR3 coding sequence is TGTGCCAGCAATCCAGGGTTGAGTTATGGCTACACCTTC.

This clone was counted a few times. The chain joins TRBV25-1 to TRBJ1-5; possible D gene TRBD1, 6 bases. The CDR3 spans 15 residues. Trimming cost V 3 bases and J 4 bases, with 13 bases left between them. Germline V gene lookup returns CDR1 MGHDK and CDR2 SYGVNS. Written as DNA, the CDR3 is TGTGCCAGCAGTGAGGATGGGACAAGGAATCAGCCCCAGCATTTT. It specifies CASSEDGTRNQPQHF.

The CDR3 DNA is TGTGCCAGTAGTCCTCGGACAGGGCGGGTCTATGGCTACACCTTC. Its translation: CASSPRTGRVYGYTF. The chain uses TRBV19 and TRBJ1-2, with 8 bases that match TRBD1. This CDR3 comprises 15 residues. J gave up 4 bases and V 5 bases, and 9 bases lay outside the gene matches. The V gene's germline CDR1 is LNHDA and CDR2 SQIVND (reference sequence).

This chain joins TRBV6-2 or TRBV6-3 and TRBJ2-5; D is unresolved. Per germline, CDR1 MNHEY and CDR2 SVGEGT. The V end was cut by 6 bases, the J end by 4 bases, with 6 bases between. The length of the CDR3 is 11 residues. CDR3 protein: CASSLRETQYF. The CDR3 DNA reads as TGTGCCAGCAGCCTTAGAGAGACCCAGTACTTC.

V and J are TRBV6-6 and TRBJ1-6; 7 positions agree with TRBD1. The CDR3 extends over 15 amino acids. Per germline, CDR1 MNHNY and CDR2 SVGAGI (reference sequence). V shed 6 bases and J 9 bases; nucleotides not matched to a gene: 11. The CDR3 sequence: CASRTEGAPGSPLHF. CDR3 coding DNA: TGTGCCAGCAGAACGGAGGGGGCGCCAGGTTCACCCCTCCACTTT.

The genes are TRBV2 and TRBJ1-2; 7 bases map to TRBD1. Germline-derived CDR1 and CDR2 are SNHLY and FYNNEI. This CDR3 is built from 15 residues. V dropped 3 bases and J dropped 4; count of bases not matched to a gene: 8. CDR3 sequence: CASSDLVSGGYGYTF. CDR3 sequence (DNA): TGTGCCAGCAGTGATCTCGTGTCAGGGGGCTATGGCTACACCTTC.

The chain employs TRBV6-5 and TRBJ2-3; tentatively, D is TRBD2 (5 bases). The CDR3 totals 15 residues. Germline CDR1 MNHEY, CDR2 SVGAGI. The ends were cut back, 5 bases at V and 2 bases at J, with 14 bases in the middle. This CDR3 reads CASSQRAESTDTQYF. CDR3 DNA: TGTGCCAGCAGTCAGCGAGCGGAGTCCACAGATACGCAGTATTTT.

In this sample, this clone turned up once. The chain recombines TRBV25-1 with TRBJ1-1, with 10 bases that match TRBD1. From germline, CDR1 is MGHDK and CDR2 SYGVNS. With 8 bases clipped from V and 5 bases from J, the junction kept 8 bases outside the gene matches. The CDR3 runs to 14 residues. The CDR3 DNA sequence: TGTGCCAGCGCCATGGGGACAGGGGAGACTGAAGCTTTCTTT. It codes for CASAMGTGETEAFF.

The CDR3 here is CAISDLSRGREAFF. The CDR3 region has the DNA TGTGCCATCAGTGACCTCTCTAGGGGGCGCGAAGCTTTCTTT. The chain is built from TRBV10-3 and TRBJ1-1; 7 bases line up with TRBD1. CDR3 length equals 14 residues. V lost 3 bases, J lost 8 bases, and 9 bases stayed unmatched. Looked up from germline, CDR1 is ENHRY and CDR2 is SYGVKD.

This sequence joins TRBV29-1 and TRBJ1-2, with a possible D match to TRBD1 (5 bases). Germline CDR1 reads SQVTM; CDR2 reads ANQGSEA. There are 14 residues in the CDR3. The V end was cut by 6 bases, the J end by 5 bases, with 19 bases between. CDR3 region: CSVGPQGYRYGYTF. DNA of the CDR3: TGCAGCGTCGGTCCTCAGGGTTATCGGTATGGCTACACCTTC.

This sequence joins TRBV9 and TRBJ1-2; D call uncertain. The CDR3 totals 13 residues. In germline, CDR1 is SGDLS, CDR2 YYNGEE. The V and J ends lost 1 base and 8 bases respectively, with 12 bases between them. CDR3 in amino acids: CASSVKVSGGYTF. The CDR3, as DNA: TGTGCCAGCAGCGTAAAGGTCTCGGGGGGCTACACCTTC.

The CDR3 protein is CASSQDWEGSGYGYTF. CDR3 in DNA: TGCGCCAGCAGCCAAGATTGGGAGGGATCTGGTTATGGCTACACCTTC. The genes are TRBV4-1 and TRBJ1-2, with D unclear. This CDR3 region has 16 residues. CDR1 is MGHRA, CDR2 YSYEKL, per germline. The ends were cut back, 0 bases at V and 5 bases at J, with 16 bases in the middle.

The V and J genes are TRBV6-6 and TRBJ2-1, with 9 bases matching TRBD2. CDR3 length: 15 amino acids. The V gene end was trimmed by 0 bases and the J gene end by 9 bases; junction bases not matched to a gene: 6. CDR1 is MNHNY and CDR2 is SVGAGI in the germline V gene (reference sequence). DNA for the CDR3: TGTGCCAGCAGTTACTCCGAGACTAGCGGCGGTGAGCAGTTCTTC. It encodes CASSYSETSGGEQFF.

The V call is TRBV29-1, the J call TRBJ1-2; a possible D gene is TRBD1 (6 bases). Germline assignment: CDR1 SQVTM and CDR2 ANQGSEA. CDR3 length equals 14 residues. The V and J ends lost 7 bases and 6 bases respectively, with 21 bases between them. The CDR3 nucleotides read TGCAGCGCCCGCATTACAGGGCCAGGGGATGGCTACACCTTC. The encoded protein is CSARITGPGDGYTF.

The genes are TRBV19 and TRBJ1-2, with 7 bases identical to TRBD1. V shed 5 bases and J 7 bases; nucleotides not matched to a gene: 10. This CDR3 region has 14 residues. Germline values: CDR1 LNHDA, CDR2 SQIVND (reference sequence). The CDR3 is CASSADRSRGGYTF. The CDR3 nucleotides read TGTGCCAGTAGTGCGGACAGGTCAAGGGGTGGCTACACCTTC.

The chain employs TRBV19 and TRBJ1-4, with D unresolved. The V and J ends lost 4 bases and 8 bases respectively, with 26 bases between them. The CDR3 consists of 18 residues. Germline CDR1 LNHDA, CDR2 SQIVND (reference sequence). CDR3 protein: CASSTPDGRTEFEEKLFF. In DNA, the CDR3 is TGTGCCAGTAGTACACCCGATGGGCGAACCGAGTTTGAGGAAAAACTGTTTTTT.

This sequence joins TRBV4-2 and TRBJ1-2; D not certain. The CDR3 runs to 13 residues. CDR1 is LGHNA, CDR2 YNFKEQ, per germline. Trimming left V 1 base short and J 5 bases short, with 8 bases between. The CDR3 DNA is TGTGCCAGCAGCCAAGGGTCAGAATATGGCTACACCTTC. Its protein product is CASSQGSEYGYTF.

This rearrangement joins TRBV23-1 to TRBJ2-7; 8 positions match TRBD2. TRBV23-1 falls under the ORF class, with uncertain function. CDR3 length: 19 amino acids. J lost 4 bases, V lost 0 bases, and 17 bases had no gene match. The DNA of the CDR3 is TGCGCCAGCAGTCAATCCTTTCGACGCGGGCGGGGGGACGCGTACGAGCAGTACGTC. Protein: CASSQSFRRGRGDAYEQYV.

The CDR3: CASSGARGQDWKTQYF. The CDR3 DNA sequence: TGTGCCAGCAGTGGGGCCAGAGGACAGGACTGGAAGACCCAGTACTTC. The chain uses TRBV6-1 and TRBJ2-5, with 7 bases that match TRBD1. V trimming: 4 bases; J trimming: 6 bases; junction bases outside the gene matches: 14. The CDR3 extends over 16 amino acids. Germline loops: CDR1 MNHNS, CDR2 SASEGT.

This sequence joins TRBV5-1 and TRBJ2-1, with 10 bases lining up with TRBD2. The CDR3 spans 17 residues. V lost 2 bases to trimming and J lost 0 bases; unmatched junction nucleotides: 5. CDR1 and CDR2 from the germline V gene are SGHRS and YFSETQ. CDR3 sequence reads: CASSFLAGGRSYNEQFF. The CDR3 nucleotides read TGCGCCAGCAGCTTCTTAGCGGGGGGCCGCTCCTACAATGAGCAGTTCTTC.

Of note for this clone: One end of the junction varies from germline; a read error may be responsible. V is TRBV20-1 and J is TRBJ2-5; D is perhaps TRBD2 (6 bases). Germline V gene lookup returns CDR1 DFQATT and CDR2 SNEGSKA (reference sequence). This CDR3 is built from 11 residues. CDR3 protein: CSVADQKTQYF. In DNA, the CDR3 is TGCAGTGTAGCGGACCAAAAGACCCAGTACTTC.

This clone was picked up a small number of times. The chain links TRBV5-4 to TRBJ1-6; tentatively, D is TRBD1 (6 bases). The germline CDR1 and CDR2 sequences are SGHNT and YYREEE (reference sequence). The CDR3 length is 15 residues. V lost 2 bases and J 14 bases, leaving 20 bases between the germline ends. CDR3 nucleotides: TGTGCCAGCAGCTTAAGTGGACAGACCGTCAGGGCCCTCCACTTT. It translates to CASSLSGQTVRALHF. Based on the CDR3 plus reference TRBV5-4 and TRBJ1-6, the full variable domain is ETGVTQSPTHLIKTRGQQVTLRCSSQSGHNTVSWYQQALGQGPQFIFQYYREEENGRGNFPPRFSGLQFPNYSSELNVNALELDDSALYLCASSLSGQTVRALHFGNGTRLTVT.